These 6 T cell receptor beta chains were sequenced from one sample in a study of regulatory T cells in long-lasting Graves disease. Time point denoted: persistent/refractory GD, antithyroid drugs over 5 years with positive TRAb. PBMC-derived RNA was used for the TCR library. Libraries of TCR beta came from iRepertoire HTBI primers plus Arm-PCR of CDR3 regions. TCRdb independently ran MiXCR on the multiplex PCR reads; one entry per CDR3 protein. The sample carries 700,000 or so distinct CDR3 sequences, 25% to 35% recorded once. This sample comprised peripheral blood mononuclear cells (PBMCs), obtained when the disease was refractory, from a patient treated with antithyroid drugs. All receptors derive from a female donor with Graves disease.

The J gene is TRBJ2-5, the V gene TRBV20-1; TRBD2 matches at 12 bases. CDR3 length: 15 amino acids. The trim removed 2 bases at V and 0 bases at J, leaving 1 base unmatched. The germline V gene has CDR1 DFQATT and CDR2 SNEGSKA (reference sequence). CDR3 sequence (DNA): TGCAGTGCTAGAAGGACTAGCGGGAACCAAGAGACCCAGTACTTC. This codes for CSARRTSGNQETQYF.

This clonotype was recorded at least ten times. V usage is TRBV15 and J usage is TRBJ2-5; no reliable D call. The CDR3 is made up of 14 amino acids. V lost 0 bases and J lost 2, with 7 bases in between. Germline loops: CDR1 LNHNV, CDR2 YYDKDF (reference sequence). CDR3 DNA sequence: TGTGCCACCAGCAGAGATCCCAGTCAAGAGACCCAGTACTTC. It encodes CATSRDPSQETQYF.

This chain joins TRBV5-1 and TRBJ1-5, with a tentative D call TRBD1 (6 bases). The germline V gene has CDR1 SGHRS and CDR2 YFSETQ. CDR3 length equals 15 residues. Trimming removed 4 bases at V and 3 bases at J, with 14 bases between. The CDR3 DNA reads TGCGCCAGCAGCAAAGCAGGGGATTACAATCAGCCCCAGCATTTT. Protein product: CASSKAGDYNQPQHF.

Ten or more counts support this clonotype. The chain joins TRBV28 to TRBJ1-5; D is possibly TRBD1 (6 bases). Germline CDR1 reads MDHEN; CDR2 reads SYDVKM. Trimming cost V 3 bases and J 9 bases, with 18 bases left between them. The CDR3 extends over 15 amino acids. In nucleotides, the CDR3 is TGTGCCAGCAGTTTCCTTGGCCGACAGGATCTGCCCCAGCATTTT. This encodes CASSFLGRQDLPQHF.

This clonotype has more than one count but fewer than ten. The genes are TRBV20-1 and TRBJ1-1, with D hard to call. CDR3 size: 11 residues. V dropped 3 bases and J dropped 9 bases, with 11 bases sitting between them. Per germline, CDR1 DFQATT and CDR2 SNEGSKA (reference sequence). The CDR3 reads CSARDKIQAFF. CDR3 in DNA: TGCAGTGCTAGGGATAAGATCCAAGCTTTCTTT.

The rearrangement joins TRBV6-1 to TRBJ2-4; maybe TRBD2 (5 bases). The germline V gene has CDR1 MNHNS and CDR2 SASEGT. This CDR3 has 15 amino acids. In DNA form, the CDR3 reads TGTGCGATCAGAAGTGCGGGTAACGACAAAAACATTCAGTACTTC. Protein sequence: CAIRSAGNDKNIQYF.